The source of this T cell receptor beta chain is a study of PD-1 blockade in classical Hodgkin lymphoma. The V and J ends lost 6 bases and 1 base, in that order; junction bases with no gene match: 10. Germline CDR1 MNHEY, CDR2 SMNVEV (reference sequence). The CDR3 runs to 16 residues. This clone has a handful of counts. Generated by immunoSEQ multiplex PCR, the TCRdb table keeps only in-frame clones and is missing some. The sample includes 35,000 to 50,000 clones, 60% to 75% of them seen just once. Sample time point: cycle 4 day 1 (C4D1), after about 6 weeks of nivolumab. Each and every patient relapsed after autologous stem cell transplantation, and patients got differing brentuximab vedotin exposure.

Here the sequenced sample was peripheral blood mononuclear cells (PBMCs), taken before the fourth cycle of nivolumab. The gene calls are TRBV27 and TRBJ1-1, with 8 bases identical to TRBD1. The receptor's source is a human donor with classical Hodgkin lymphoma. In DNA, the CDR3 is TGTGCCAGCAGACTCCGGTCAGGGGGCGGGAACACTGAAGCTTTCTTT. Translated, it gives CASRLRSGGGNTEAFF.